The 20 T cell receptor beta chains presented below share a single source sample, sequenced in a study of tissue T cells after allogeneic stem cell transplantation. Clones were read by immunoSEQ multiplex PCR, and TCRdb kept only the in-frame ones, dropping some. The table includes about 6,300 clones, about two thirds detected once. The specimen was tissue from the rectum, collected at autopsy. These receptor sequences come from a woman aged 18 to 55 with breast cancer.

The V call is TRBV7-2, the J call TRBJ2-2; D might be TRBD2 (6 bases). The CDR3 is made up of 14 amino acids. V shed 5 bases and J shed 7 bases, with 14 bases lying between them. The V gene's germline CDR1 is SGHTA and CDR2 FQGNSA. The CDR3 reads CASSKDYTGGELFF. In DNA, the CDR3 is TGTGCCAGCAGCAAGGACTATACGGGCGGGGAGCTGTTTTTT.

V gene TRBV7-3 combines with J gene TRBJ1-2; D call uncertain. Germline CDR1 is SGHTA and CDR2 is FQGTGA. Trimming stripped 2 bases from V and 6 bases from J, with 10 bases between. The CDR3 runs to 13 residues. The CDR3 DNA reads TGTGCCAGCAGCTTATCGTTGGGTGATGGCTACACCTTC. It encodes CASSLSLGDGYTF.

In its sample, this clone was seen a few times. This chain uses TRBV3-1 (or the pseudogene TRBV3-2) with TRBJ1-1; a possible D gene is TRBD1 (6 bases). V dropped 4 bases and J dropped 12 bases, with 21 bases sitting between them. Germline values: CDR1 LGHDT, CDR2 YNNKEL (reference sequence). This CDR3 has 14 amino acids. The CDR3 region has the DNA TGTGCCAGCAGCCTTCAGGGGTTTGAAGCAGAGACTTTCTTT. This codes for CASSLQGFEAETFF.

This sequence joins TRBV7-2 and TRBJ1-4, with a weak D call TRBD1 (5 bases). CDR1 SGHTA and CDR2 FQGNSA come from the germline V gene. The CDR3 totals 15 residues. With 5 bases removed from V and 6 bases from J, the gap between germline ends came to 16 bases. Here the CDR3 reads CASSQNAGGDEKLFF. The CDR3, as DNA: TGTGCCAGCAGCCAAAATGCGGGGGGAGATGAAAAACTGTTTTTT.

The V gene is TRBV6-6, the J gene TRBJ2-2; no reliable D call. This CDR3 spans 16 amino acids. Germline V gene data show CDR1 as MNHNY and CDR2 as SVGAGI (reference sequence). V was cut by 4 bases and J by 0 bases, with 12 bases left in between. The CDR3 loop is CASSWDKLTNTGELFF. For the CDR3, the DNA is TGTGCCAGCAGTTGGGATAAACTCACGAACACCGGGGAGCTGTTTTTT.

Note on this clone: It is unclear where the CDR3 begins or ends on the DNA, so no DNA is shown, and the CDR3 is as TCRdb lists it. The V call is TRBV28, the J call TRBJ1-2. The V gene's germline CDR1 is MDHEN and CDR2 SYDVKM. A total of 11 residues make up the CDR3, ends included. CDR3 sequence: CASSSSYGYTF.

This chain joins TRBV5-1 and TRBJ1-4, with D uncertain. Trimming took off 0 bases at V and 4 bases at J, with 13 bases between the two ends. Per the germline V gene, CDR1 is SGHRS and CDR2 is YFSETQ. The CDR3 loop spans 16 amino acids. CDR3 protein: CASSLGAWRINEKLFF. Here the CDR3 DNA reads TGCGCCAGCAGCTTGGGGGCGTGGAGGATTAATGAAAAACTGTTTTTT.

This clone was seen once. V usage is TRBV2 and J usage is TRBJ1-2; weak D call: TRBD1 (5 bases). Germline assignment: CDR1 SNHLY and CDR2 FYNNEI. With 6 bases removed from V and 3 bases from J, the gap between germline ends came to 8 bases. This CDR3 has 12 amino acids. CDR3 coding DNA: TGTGCCAGCAGCCAGGGCTACTATGGCTACACCTTC. This gives the protein CASSQGYYGYTF.

V gene TRBV5-1 combines with J gene TRBJ2-5; D gene unclear. Germline assignment: CDR1 SGHRS and CDR2 YFSETQ. Between the trimmed V and J ends, which lost 4 bases and 3 bases, there was a span of 7 bases. The length of the CDR3 is 12 residues. The CDR3 protein is CASSDTKETQYF. The DNA of the CDR3 is TGCGCCAGCAGCGACACCAAAGAGACCCAGTACTTC.

This clone has just a few counts. The J gene is TRBJ1-2, the V gene TRBV7-2; 7 positions agree with TRBD1. Germline-derived CDR1 and CDR2 are SGHTA and FQGNSA. The CDR3 sequence is 14 residues long. V gave up 5 bases and J gave up 2 bases; unmatched junction bases: 5. The CDR3 coding sequence is TGTGCCAGCAGCCCAGGGACAGACAACTATGGCTACACCTTC. It yields the protein CASSPGTDNYGYTF.

This clone occurred a few times. The gene calls are TRBV7-2 and TRBJ1-1, with D hard to call. The V gene's germline CDR1 is SGHTA and CDR2 FQGNSA. V lost 3 bases to trimming and J lost 1 base, with 6 bases between them. This CDR3 spans 13 amino acids. The CDR3 is CASSFVGNTEAFF. The CDR3 bases are TGTGCCAGCAGCTTCGTCGGGAACACTGAAGCTTTCTTT.

The DNA for the CDR3 is TGTGCCTGGGGGGACTCCTCCTACGAGCAGTACTTC. Translated, it gives CAWGDSSYEQYF. J is TRBJ2-7 and V is TRBV30; weak D call: TRBD2 (6 bases). The germline CDR1 and CDR2 sequences are GTSNPN and SVGIG (reference sequence). The V and J ends lost 5 bases and 0 bases respectively, with 8 bases between them. The CDR3 is 12 residues long.

This clone has only a few counts. This chain connects TRBV30 to TRBJ1-4; unclear D gene. V lost 0 bases and J 6 bases, leaving 8 bases between the germline ends. Germline V gene lookup returns CDR1 GTSNPN and CDR2 SVGIG (reference sequence). CDR3 size: 13 residues. The chain's CDR3 is CAWSVQTYEKLFF. The CDR3 region has the DNA TGTGCCTGGAGTGTACAGACGTATGAAAAACTGTTTTTT.

This CDR3 reads CASSTGTRNYGYTF. DNA for the CDR3: TGTGCCAGCAGTACTGGGACTCGCAACTATGGCTACACCTTC. This chain uses TRBV28 with TRBJ1-2; the D gene is possibly TRBD1 (5 bases). This CDR3 has 14 amino acids. Germline V gene data show CDR1 as MDHEN and CDR2 as SYDVKM. V was shortened by 5 bases and J by 2 bases, with 12 bases between the two germline ends.

The chain joins TRBV5-8 to TRBJ2-3; 11 nucleotides line up with TRBD2. This CDR3 spans 16 amino acids. V shed 0 bases, J shed 6 bases, and the junction held 6 bases outside the gene matches. The germline gives CDR1 SGHTS, CDR2 YDEGEE. Here the CDR3 DNA reads TGTGCCAGCAGCTTGGGCGGTAGCGGGGGGGCGGATACGCAGTATTTT. It is translated as CASSLGGSGGADTQYF.

V and J are TRBV20-1 and TRBJ1-1; D unresolved. Germline assignment: CDR1 DFQATT and CDR2 SNEGSKA (reference sequence). The CDR3 runs 11 residues. The V end lost 8 bases, the J end lost 1 base, and 8 bases lay between the germline ends. The CDR3 reads CSPDGNTEAFF. The CDR3 DNA follows: TGCAGTCCCGACGGGAACACTGAAGCTTTCTTT.

As regards this clone: This same CDR3 is encoded by further DNA sequences in the sample. V and J are TRBV29-1 and TRBJ1-1, with D tentatively TRBD1 (6 bases). Germline V gene lookup returns CDR1 SQVTM and CDR2 ANQGSEA. The CDR3 consists of 13 residues. V was shortened by 6 bases and J by 1 base, with 12 bases between the two germline ends. Here the CDR3 DNA reads TGCAGCGTGCACAGGGATGGGAACACTGAAGCTTTCTTT. It encodes CSVHRDGNTEAFF.

This clone was observed a few times. The chain carries TRBV5-4 and TRBJ2-1; 12 nucleotides match TRBD2. Losses at the gene ends were 0 bases for V and 4 bases for J; bases not matched to a gene: 5. CDR1 is SGHNT and CDR2 is YYREEE in the germline V gene (reference sequence). The CDR3 consists of 17 residues. The CDR3 protein is CASSLGLAGDQYNEQFF. The CDR3 DNA is TGTGCCAGCAGCTTGGGACTAGCGGGAGATCAATACAATGAGCAGTTCTTC.

V usage is TRBV25-1 and J usage is TRBJ1-3; D remains ambiguous. Germline V gene lookup returns CDR1 MGHDK and CDR2 SYGVNS. The CDR3 is 13 amino acids. The V and J ends lost 2 bases and 4 bases respectively, with 6 bases between them. CDR3 in DNA: TGTGCCAGCAGTGAACTTTGGGGAAACACCATATATTTT. Encoded protein: CASSELWGNTIYF.

The rearrangement joins TRBV11-2 to TRBJ2-5; weak D call: TRBD1 (5 bases). CDR1 and CDR2 (germline): SGHAT, FQNNGV. There are 14 residues in the CDR3. V shed 1 base and J shed 5 bases, with 11 bases lying between them. DNA for the CDR3: TGTGCCAGCAGCTTAGGACAGAAGTGGGAGACCCAGTACTTC. Amino acid sequence: CASSLGQKWETQYF.